These 19 T cell receptor beta chains were sequenced from one sample in a study of cytomegalovirus exposure and HLA in healthy donors (dated by TCRdb to 2016 to 2017). The library relied on the immunoSEQ multiplex PCR assay. For the multiplex PCR, a mixture combining 60 forward primers for TCR Vbeta segments and 13 reverse primers for TCR Jbeta segments was used. The table comes from immuneACCESS by way of TCRdb, which keeps in-frame sequences with V and J called. Part of the clones is missing from these tables; in studies checked, under half for an unresolved V gene and the rest for unknown reasons. The sample has hundreds of thousands of clones on record, around 83% of them singletons. The ten largest clones add up to 0.2% to 0.25% of the sample. The sequencing input was PBMCs. The receptors derive from a girl aged 2-10 years in good health and CMV-seronegative.

V and J are TRBV30 and TRBJ1-5; 7 bases are shared with TRBD1. CDR3 size: 15 residues. J gave up 0 bases and V 0 bases, and 2 bases lay outside the gene matches. The V gene's germline CDR1 is GTSNPN and CDR2 SVGIG (reference sequence). The CDR3 loop is CAWSVTGDSNQPQHF. CDR3 in DNA: TGTGCCTGGAGTGTTACAGGGGATAGCAATCAGCCCCAGCATTTT.

The V and J genes are TRBV30 and TRBJ1-2; D unresolved. The V and J ends lost 4 bases and 6 bases respectively, with 15 bases between them. Germline V gives CDR1 GTSNPN, CDR2 SVGIG (reference sequence). The CDR3 sequence is 13 residues long. The CDR3 coding sequence is TGTGCCTGGACCTTAGATGGTCTGGATGGCTACACCTTC. It yields the protein CAWTLDGLDGYTF.

V gene TRBV7-9 combines with J gene TRBJ2-5, with D possibly being TRBD1 (6 bases). CDR3 length equals 14 residues. Germline values: CDR1 SEHNR, CDR2 FQNEAQ (reference sequence). Trimming cost V 3 bases and J 7 bases, with 15 bases left between them. As DNA, the CDR3 is TGTGCCAGCAGCTTTTCCGGACAGTTCCCGACCCAGTACTTC. It encodes CASSFSGQFPTQYF. Full variable domain (outside the CDR3, taken from reference TRBV7-9 and TRBJ2-5): DTGVSQNPRHKITKRGQNVTFRCDPISEHNRLYWYRQTLGQGPEFLTYFQNEAQLEKSRLLSDRFSAERPKGSFSTLEIQRTEQGDSAMYLCASSFSGQFPTQYFGPGTRLLVL.

This clone was seen once. This same CDR3 is encoded by further DNA sequences in the sample. The V gene is TRBV5-1, the J gene TRBJ2-7, with D maybe TRBD2 (6 bases). Germline V lookup: CDR1 SGHRS, CDR2 YFSETQ. V was pared by 1 base and J by 6 bases, with 8 bases between. The CDR3 has 12 residues. This chain's CDR3 is CASSLSGGEQYF. DNA for the CDR3: TGCGCCAGCAGCTTGTCCGGGGGCGAGCAGTACTTC.

The genes are TRBV27 and TRBJ2-1, with 7 nucleotides matching TRBD2. Looked up from germline, CDR1 is MNHEY and CDR2 is SMNVEV (reference sequence). Unmatched junction bases numbered 9, after V lost 5 bases and J lost 8 bases. The CDR3 has 14 residues. DNA of the CDR3: TGTGCCAGCAGTCTAGGCGGGGGAGGGTATGAGCAGTTCTTC. This encodes CASSLGGGGYEQFF.

The chain couples TRBV11-2 to TRBJ2-1; 7 nucleotides line up with TRBD2. The germline V gene encodes CDR1 SGHAT and CDR2 FQNNGV. Trimming cost V 1 base and J 0 bases; bases outside gene matches: 0. The CDR3 is made up of 15 amino acids. CDR3 DNA sequence: TGTGCCAGCAGCTTAGGGGGGGGCTCCTACAATGAGCAGTTCTTC. It codes for CASSLGGGSYNEQFF. Drawing the rest from reference TRBV11-2 and TRBJ2-1, the complete variable domain is EAGVAQSPRYKIIEKRQSVAFWCNPISGHATLYWYQQILGQGPKLLIQFQNNGVVDDSQLPKDRFSAERLKGVDSTLKIQPAKLEDSAVYLCASSLGGGSYNEQFFGPGTRLTVL.

CDR3: CASSYGTQETQYF. CDR3 bases: TGTGCCAGCAGTTACGGGACACAAGAGACCCAGTACTTC. The chain links TRBV6-6 to TRBJ2-5; D is perhaps TRBD1 (6 bases). This CDR3 has 13 residues. V lost 2 bases, J lost 2 bases, and 6 bases lay in between. Germline V gene lookup returns CDR1 MNHNY and CDR2 SVGAGI (reference sequence).

V is TRBV6-5 and J is TRBJ2-3, with TRBD2 identical over 12 bases. V was clipped by 4 bases and J by 2 bases; unmatched bases: 1. Germline loops: CDR1 MNHEY, CDR2 SVGAGI. The CDR3 is 15 residues long. The CDR3 loop is CASSSSGGVTDTQYF. The CDR3 nucleotides are TGTGCCAGCAGTTCTAGCGGGGGGGTCACAGATACGCAGTATTTT.

This clone appeared once. The chain combines TRBV29-1 with TRBJ2-3; possibly TRBD2 for D (7 bases). CDR1 SQVTM and CDR2 ANQGSEA come from the germline V gene. This CDR3 is built from 15 residues. Deletions cut 6 bases from V and 2 bases from J, with 18 bases between. The CDR3 loop reads CSVGFGGGATDTQYF. The CDR3 DNA follows: TGCAGCGTGGGGTTTGGAGGGGGGGCCACAGATACGCAGTATTTT.

This chain uses TRBV5-6 with TRBJ2-1; 9 positions match TRBD2. The CDR3 extends over 17 amino acids. Germline V gene lookup returns CDR1 SGHDT and CDR2 YYEEEE. J was trimmed by 4 bases and V by 4 bases; bases with no gene match: 12. Here the CDR3 DNA reads TGTGCCAGCAGCGGTGGCCTAGCGGGGAACCTTTACAATGAGCAGTTCTTC. This codes for CASSGGLAGNLYNEQFF. Full variable domain (rest looked up from reference TRBV5-6 and TRBJ2-1): DAGVTQSPTHLIKTRGQQVTLRCSPKSGHDTVSWYQQALGQGPQFIFQYYEEEERQRGNFPDRFSGHQFPNYSSELNVNALLLGDSALYLCASSGGLAGNLYNEQFFGPGTRLTVL.

V is TRBV12-1 and J is TRBJ2-7; the table's D call, TRBD2, was not checked against the DNA. TRBV12-1 is a listed pseudogene. The CDR3 length is 14 residues. CDR3 sequence (DNA): TGTGCCAGCACCGGGATGTTTTCCGCCTACGAGCAGTACTTC. This translates into CASTGMFSAYEQYF.

In regard to this clone: One junction end disagrees with the germline gene, perhaps due to a read error. The genes are TRBV7-9 and TRBJ1-1; 8 bases line up with TRBD1. This CDR3 spans 12 amino acids. Germline V gene sequence: CDR1 SEHNR, CDR2 FQNEAQ (reference sequence). For the CDR3, the DNA is TGTTCCAGCAGTATCAGGGGGCCTGAAGCTTTCTTT. Translation gives CSSSIRGPEAFF. Drawing the rest from reference TRBV7-9 and TRBJ1-1, the complete variable domain is DTGVSQNPRHKITKRGQNVTFRCDPISEHNRLYWYRQTLGQGPEFLTYFQNEAQLEKSRLLSDRFSAERPKGSFSTLEIQRTEQGDSAMYLCSSSIRGPEAFFGQGTRLTVV.

In its sample, this clone was seen a few times. The chain links TRBV11-2 to TRBJ1-1, with a possible D match to TRBD1 (5 bases). Germline-derived CDR1 and CDR2 are SGHAT and FQNNGV. Trimming took 3 bases from V and 6 from J, leaving 11 bases between them. The CDR3 has 13 residues. The DNA for the CDR3 is TGTGCCAGCAGCTTCCCTGGACAAGCTGAAGCTTTCTTT. Protein: CASSFPGQAEAFF.

The CDR3 nucleotides are TGTGCCAGCAACCGGTTAGCGGGGGTGAATGAGCAGTTCTTC. Protein product: CASNRLAGVNEQFF. The chain recombines TRBV9 with TRBJ2-1; 9 bases map to TRBD2. The V gene's germline CDR1 is SGDLS and CDR2 YYNGEE. This CDR3 is built from 14 residues. V lost 6 bases, J lost 7 bases, and 8 bases stayed unmatched.

V and J are TRBV7-9 and TRBJ2-7, with D tentatively TRBD1 (7 bases). The CDR3 length is 17 residues. Trimming removed 3 bases from V and 1 base from J, with 19 bases in between. Germline V gene sequence: CDR1 SEHNR, CDR2 FQNEAQ (reference sequence). CDR3 protein: CASSFFGAGQLSYEQYF. In DNA form, the CDR3 reads TGTGCCAGCAGCTTCTTTGGGGCGGGACAGCTTTCCTACGAGCAGTACTTC.

The chain uses TRBV4-2 and TRBJ2-7, with 10 bases lining up with TRBD1. V shed 0 bases, J shed 7 bases, and the junction held 9 bases outside the gene matches. Germline loops: CDR1 LGHNA, CDR2 YNFKEQ. The CDR3 sequence is 16 residues long. DNA of the CDR3: TGTGCCAGCAGCCAAGATCGCGGGACAGGGGTGAGGGAGCAGTACTTC. This gives the protein CASSQDRGTGVREQYF.

In this sample, this clone turned up once. This sample also contains other DNA sequences that code for the same CDR3. V is TRBV9 and J is TRBJ2-7; the D gene is possibly TRBD1 (6 bases). The CDR3 sequence is 14 residues long. From germline, CDR1 is SGDLS and CDR2 YYNGEE. With 2 bases removed from V and 3 bases from J, the gap between germline ends came to 12 bases. The CDR3 reads CASSVEVGGYEQYF. The CDR3 DNA follows: TGTGCCAGCAGCGTCGAGGTAGGGGGCTACGAGCAGTACTTC.

This chain connects TRBV5-1 to TRBJ2-3; maybe TRBD1 (6 bases). The CDR3 is made up of 15 amino acids. Germline values: CDR1 SGHRS, CDR2 YFSETQ. Trimming took off 6 bases at V and 0 bases at J, with 14 bases between the two ends. This chain's CDR3 is CASNRERLSTDTQYF. DNA of the CDR3: TGCGCCAGCAACAGGGAGCGTCTTAGCACAGATACGCAGTATTTT.

The chain uses TRBV6-5 and TRBJ2-5; weak D call: TRBD1 (6 bases). Near its end, the DNA agrees better with TRBJ2-7, so the J call may be wrong. This CDR3 has 14 residues. Germline CDR1 and CDR2: MNHEY and SVGAGI. CDR3 nucleotides: TGTGCCAGCAGTTACGGCAGGGGCCCCTACGAGCAGTACTTC. It encodes CASSYGRGPYEQYF.